This T cell receptor beta chain was profiled in a study of CD8 T cells in ankylosing spondylitis. V was clipped by 7 bases and J by 3 bases, with 20 bases between them. The CDR3 spans 16 residues. CDR1 is SGHRS and CDR2 is YFSETQ in the germline V gene. This clonotype was observed a handful of times. The antigen is not known. Notes on the study in general: Blood of patients with ankylosing spondylitis appeared to be characterized by a TCR beta motif of eight highly homologous variants. In synovial fluid and blood from reactive arthritis, some motif variants were previously reported.

In making TCR beta libraries, quantitative 5'-RACE with molecular barcodes was used. TCRdb ran MiXCR on the 5' RACE reads and lists one entry per CDR3 protein. Of 350,000 or so distinct CDR3 sequences in the sample, 7.5% to 9% were seen once. The J gene is TRBJ2-1, the V gene TRBV5-1, with a tentative D call TRBD2 (6 bases). Specimen: blood, either unsorted or a sorted T cell fraction (not recorded which). This clonotype originated in a male donor with ankylosing spondylitis. In DNA, the CDR3 is TGCGCCAGCTGCCTGAGGGGAGGAGTGGGCTACAATGAGCAGTTCTTC. It encodes CASCLRGGVGYNEQFF.